Listed below are T cell receptor beta chains from one sample, sequenced in a study of T cell responses to AZD1222 COVID-19 vaccine. Data came from immunoSEQ multiplex PCR; TCRdb stores just in-frame clones and leaves some out. The sample includes about 76,000 clones, approximately 80% seen only once; the top ten take 27%. Material: peripheral blood, obtained 28 days after the second dose of the MenACWY control vaccine. These receptors came from an adult who received the MenACWY meningococcal vaccine as a control. Each CDR3 is given with its conserved first and last residue. D genes are given only for firm matches. Size tells how often a clone was seen (once, few, many) or the class of an expanded clone, and some rows leave it out.

clone size: -; D gene: TRBD1; J gene: TRBJ2-7; CDR3 length: 13; V gene: TRBV2; CDR3 DNA: TGTGCCAGTCGGGACAGGGGAATTGACGAGCAGTACTTC; CDR3 protein: CASRDRGIDEQYF
clone size: once; D gene: -; J gene: TRBJ1-1; CDR3 length: 17; V gene: TRBV19; CDR3 DNA: TGTGCCAGTAGTAGTGGGGGGGTACGTCACCCGAACACTGAAGCTTTCTTT; CDR3 protein: CASSSGGVRHPNTEAFF
clone size: -; D gene: -; J gene: TRBJ1-6; CDR3 length: 14; V gene: TRBV7-2; CDR3 DNA: TGTGCCAGCAGCATCACAGGGCAGGGTTCACCCCTCCACTTT; CDR3 protein: CASSITGQGSPLHF
clone size: few; D gene: TRBD1; J gene: TRBJ1-1; CDR3 length: 13; V gene: TRBV18; CDR3 DNA: TGTGCCAGCTCACGGGACAGGGACGGTGAAGCTTTCTTT; CDR3 protein: CASSRDRDGEAFF
clone size: -; D gene: -; J gene: TRBJ1-1; CDR3 length: 16; V gene: TRBV11-2; CDR3 DNA: TGTGCCAGCAGCTTAGCCGGACAGTCTGGGGACACTGAAGCTTTCTTT; CDR3 protein: CASSLAGQSGDTEAFF
clone size: once; D gene: -; J gene: TRBJ2-1; CDR3 length: 14; V gene: TRBV2; CDR3 DNA: TGTGCCAGCAGTGGAAGTTTGGAGGAGGAGGAGCAGTTCTTC; CDR3 protein: CASSGSLEEEEQFF
clone size: -; D gene: TRBD1; J gene: TRBJ1-2; CDR3 length: 12; V gene: TRBV27; CDR3 DNA: TGTGCCAGCGGGACAGTACTCTATGGCTACACCTTC; CDR3 protein: CASGTVLYGYTF
clone size: -; D gene: TRBD1; J gene: TRBJ2-5; CDR3 length: 16; V gene: TRBV5-1; CDR3 DNA: TGCGCCAGCAGCTTGGCTCGGACAGGGATTGGAGAGACCCAGTACTTC; CDR3 protein: CASSLARTGIGETQYF
clone size: -; D gene: TRBD2; J gene: TRBJ2-2; CDR3 length: 14; V gene: TRBV7-8; CDR3 DNA: TGTGCCAGCAGCCCCCGGGAGGGGTCCGGGGAGCTGTTTTTT; CDR3 protein: CASSPREGSGELFF
clone size: -; D gene: TRBD1; J gene: TRBJ1-6; CDR3 length: 14; V gene: TRBV19; CDR3 DNA: TGTGCCAGTAGTTTGGGACAGGGAGTATCACCCCTCCACTTT; CDR3 protein: CASSLGQGVSPLHF
clone size: -; D gene: TRBD1; J gene: TRBJ2-7; CDR3 length: 16; V gene: TRBV19; CDR3 DNA: TGTGCCAGTAGTACCGAAACCGGGACAGGGGGCCGCGAGCAGTACTTC; CDR3 protein: CASSTETGTGGREQYF
clone size: -; D gene: TRBD2; J gene: TRBJ2-1; CDR3 length: 13; V gene: TRBV9; CDR3 DNA: TGTGCCAGCAGCGTGGGACTAGCGACTGAGCAGTTCTTC; CDR3 protein: CASSVGLATEQFF
clone size: -; D gene: TRBD2; J gene: TRBJ2-1; CDR3 length: 15; V gene: TRBV6-2/TRBV6-3; CDR3 DNA: TGTGCCAGCAGTTACGAGGGAGGGCCCCTAGGTGAGCAGTTCTTC; CDR3 protein: CASSYEGGPLGEQFF
clone size: -; D gene: -; J gene: TRBJ1-5; CDR3 length: 11; V gene: TRBV7-9; CDR3 DNA: TGTGCCAGCAGTTCAACCGGCGTCTTGCATTTT; CDR3 protein: CASSSTGVLHF
clone size: -; D gene: TRBD1; J gene: TRBJ1-2; CDR3 length: 14; V gene: TRBV5-6; CDR3 DNA: TGTGCCAGCAGCCTCGCCACAGGGGGCATTGGCTACACCTTC; CDR3 protein: CASSLATGGIGYTF
clone size: -; D gene: -; J gene: TRBJ1-1; CDR3 length: 17; V gene: TRBV3-1/TRBV3-2; CDR3 DNA: TGTGCCAGCAGCCAAAGGGCCGCCGGGGTGGGAAGGACTGAAGCTTTCTTT; CDR3 protein: CASSQRAAGVGRTEAFF
clone size: few; D gene: TRBD2; J gene: TRBJ2-3; CDR3 length: 16; V gene: TRBV4-3; CDR3 DNA: TGCGCCAGCAGCCAAGACTCGGGGGGTTACACAGATACGCAGTATTTT; CDR3 protein: CASSQDSGGYTDTQYF
clone size: -; D gene: -; J gene: TRBJ1-6; CDR3 length: 14; V gene: TRBV6-6; CDR3 DNA: TGTGCCAGCAGGCCCAGGGCTACCAATTCACCCCTCCACTTT; CDR3 protein: CASRPRATNSPLHF
clone size: -; D gene: TRBD2; J gene: TRBJ2-1; CDR3 length: 19; V gene: TRBV28; CDR3 DNA: TGTGCCAGCAGGCTATCCCCCGGGACTAGCGGGAGATCAGTCGATGAGCAGTTCTTC; CDR3 protein: CASRLSPGTSGRSVDEQFF
clone size: -; D gene: TRBD1; J gene: TRBJ1-1; CDR3 length: 17; V gene: TRBV7-8; CDR3 DNA: TGTGCCAGCAGCTTAGGCAGGGGGCGAACGGGTCACACTGAAGCTTTCTTT; CDR3 protein: CASSLGRGRTGHTEAFF
clone size: -; D gene: TRBD1; J gene: TRBJ1-5; CDR3 length: 16; V gene: TRBV7-8; CDR3 DNA: TGTGCCAGCAGCTTAGACACAGGGGGTAATATTCAGCCCCAGCATTTT; CDR3 protein: CASSLDTGGNIQPQHF
clone size: -; D gene: -; J gene: TRBJ1-2; CDR3 length: 13; V gene: TRBV6-5; CDR3 DNA: TGTGCCAGCAGGCCCGGACAGACCTATGGCTACACCTTC; CDR3 protein: CASRPGQTYGYTF
clone size: -; D gene: -; J gene: TRBJ2-2; CDR3 length: 14; V gene: TRBV7-6; CDR3 DNA: TGTGCCAGCAGCTTAGGTCGACTCACCGGGGAGCTGTTTTTT; CDR3 protein: CASSLGRLTGELFF
clone size: once; D gene: -; J gene: TRBJ2-2; CDR3 length: 14; V gene: TRBV11-2; CDR3 DNA: TGTGCCAGCAGCCAAGAGACATTCCCCGGGGAGCTGTTTTTT; CDR3 protein: CASSQETFPGELFF
clone size: -; D gene: -; J gene: TRBJ1-2; CDR3 length: 14; V gene: TRBV19; CDR3 DNA: TGTGCCAGTAGTAGATCGAAGGGGGTATATGGCTACACCTTC; CDR3 protein: CASSRSKGVYGYTF
clone size: few; D gene: -; J gene: TRBJ1-2; CDR3 length: 13; V gene: TRBV2; CDR3 DNA: TGTGCCAGCAGTGAACTCGCTAACTATGGCTACACCTTC; CDR3 protein: CASSELANYGYTF
clone size: -; D gene: TRBD2; J gene: TRBJ2-1; CDR3 length: 17; V gene: TRBV7-9; CDR3 DNA: TGTGCCAGCAGGGGAGGACTAGCGGGAGGACCATACAATGAGCAGTTCTTC; CDR3 protein: CASRGGLAGGPYNEQFF
clone size: once; D gene: -; J gene: TRBJ1-3; CDR3 length: 20; V gene: TRBV3-1/TRBV3-2; CDR3 DNA: TGTGCCAGCAGCTTCTATGTGGGGAAGGGATCAACAAGCTCTGGAAACACCATATATTTT; CDR3 protein: CASSFYVGKGSTSSGNTIYF
clone size: -; D gene: TRBD2; J gene: TRBJ2-1; CDR3 length: 15; V gene: TRBV2; CDR3 DNA: TGTGCCAGCAGTGAAATAGCGGGGGGTTACAATGAGCAGTTCTTC; CDR3 protein: CASSEIAGGYNEQFF
clone size: -; D gene: -; J gene: TRBJ2-2; CDR3 length: 15; V gene: TRBV5-1; CDR3 DNA: TGCGCCAGCAGCTTGGCCGACGGGCGGACCGGGGAGCTGTTTTTT; CDR3 protein: CASSLADGRTGELFF
clone size: once; D gene: TRBD1; J gene: TRBJ2-5; CDR3 length: 14; V gene: TRBV30; CDR3 DNA: TGTGCCTGGAGTTACGGGACAGGGAGGGAGACCCAGTACTTC; CDR3 protein: CAWSYGTGRETQYF
clone size: -; D gene: TRBD2; J gene: TRBJ2-5; CDR3 length: 15; V gene: TRBV27; CDR3 DNA: TGTGCCAGTCGACTAGCGGGAGGGGTAGGGGAGACCCAATACTTC; CDR3 protein: CASRLAGGVGETQYF
clone size: -; D gene: -; J gene: TRBJ2-7; CDR3 length: 15; V gene: TRBV10-3; CDR3 DNA: TGTGCCATCAGTGAGTCTGCAGGGCTAACCTACGAGCAGTACTTC; CDR3 protein: CAISESAGLTYEQYF
clone size: -; D gene: TRBD1; J gene: TRBJ2-7; CDR3 length: 15; V gene: TRBV5-1; CDR3 DNA: TGCGCCAGCAGCTTGGGACAGGGGAGCTCCTACGAGCAGTACTTC; CDR3 protein: CASSLGQGSSYEQYF
clone size: -; D gene: -; J gene: TRBJ1-5; CDR3 length: 13; V gene: TRBV12-3/TRBV12-4; CDR3 DNA: TGTGCCAGCAGTTTTACAGCTAATCAGCCCCAGCATTTT; CDR3 protein: CASSFTANQPQHF
clone size: -; D gene: -; J gene: TRBJ1-2; CDR3 length: 15; V gene: TRBV4-1; CDR3 DNA: TGCGCCAGCAGCCCTCTCGGGGTGCGTTTTAACGGCTACACCTTC; CDR3 protein: CASSPLGVRFNGYTF
clone size: -; D gene: -; J gene: TRBJ2-3; CDR3 length: 15; V gene: TRBV5-1; CDR3 DNA: TGCGCCAGCAGCTTGTTGGGGTATAGCACAGATACGCAGTATTTT; CDR3 protein: CASSLLGYSTDTQYF
clone size: few; D gene: -; J gene: TRBJ2-7; CDR3 length: 13; V gene: TRBV5-6; CDR3 DNA: TGTGCCAGCAGCTACGGACAGTGGTACGAGCAGTACTTC; CDR3 protein: CASSYGQWYEQYF
clone size: -; D gene: TRBD1; J gene: TRBJ1-1; CDR3 length: 13; V gene: TRBV6-6; CDR3 DNA: TGTGCCAGCTCGGACAGGGGGAACACTGAAGCTTTCTTT; CDR3 protein: CASSDRGNTEAFF
clone size: -; D gene: TRBD2; J gene: TRBJ2-1; CDR3 length: 15; V gene: TRBV9; CDR3 DNA: TGTGCCAGCAGCGTAGCTAGCGGGATCCTTAATGAGCAGTTCTTC; CDR3 protein: CASSVASGILNEQFF
clone size: -; D gene: TRBD2; J gene: TRBJ2-1; CDR3 length: 15; V gene: TRBV7-6; CDR3 DNA: TGTGCCAGCAGCTTATCGCTAGCGGGAGCGGGAGAGCAGTTCTTC; CDR3 protein: CASSLSLAGAGEQFF
clone size: -; D gene: -; J gene: TRBJ1-5; CDR3 length: 14; V gene: TRBV6-1; CDR3 DNA: TGTGCCAGCAGTGAAGAAGGTAGCAATCAGCCCCAGCATTTT; CDR3 protein: CASSEEGSNQPQHF
clone size: -; D gene: -; J gene: TRBJ2-7; CDR3 length: 15; V gene: TRBV18; CDR3 DNA: TGTGCCAGCTCACCCCTCGGGATCGGGTCCTACGAGCAGTACTTC; CDR3 protein: CASSPLGIGSYEQYF
clone size: once; D gene: TRBD1; J gene: TRBJ1-5; CDR3 length: 18; V gene: TRBV7-2; CDR3 DNA: TGTGCCAGCAGCTTAGTTGGTGGACAGGGGGCTGTAAGTCAGCCCCAGCATTTT; CDR3 protein: CASSLVGGQGAVSQPQHF
clone size: -; D gene: -; J gene: TRBJ1-2; CDR3 length: 14; V gene: TRBV6-5; CDR3 DNA: TGTGCCAGCAGTTACTCTCGGACAAATTATGGCTACACCTTC; CDR3 protein: CASSYSRTNYGYTF